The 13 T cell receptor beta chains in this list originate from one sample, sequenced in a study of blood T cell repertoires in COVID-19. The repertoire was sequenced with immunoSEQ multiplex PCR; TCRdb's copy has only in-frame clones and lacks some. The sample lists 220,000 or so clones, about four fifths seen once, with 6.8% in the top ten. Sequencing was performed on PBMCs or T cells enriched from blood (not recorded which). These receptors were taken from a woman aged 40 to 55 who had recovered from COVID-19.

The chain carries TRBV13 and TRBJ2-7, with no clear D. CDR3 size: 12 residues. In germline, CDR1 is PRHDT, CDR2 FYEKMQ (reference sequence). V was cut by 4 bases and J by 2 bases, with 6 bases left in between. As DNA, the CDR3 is TGTGCCAGCAGCTCCACTACCTACGAGCAGTACTTC. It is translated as CASSSTTYEQYF.

The CDR3 spells CASSTYRAALEKLFF. The CDR3 DNA is TGTGCCAGCAGCACGTACAGGGCGGCGCTTGAAAAACTGTTTTTT. The chain couples TRBV7-9 to TRBJ1-4, with TRBD1 as a possible D gene (6 bases). Germline lookup yields CDR1 SEHNR and CDR2 FQNEAQ (reference sequence). The V and J ends lost 5 bases and 7 bases respectively, with 17 bases between them. This CDR3 region has 15 residues.

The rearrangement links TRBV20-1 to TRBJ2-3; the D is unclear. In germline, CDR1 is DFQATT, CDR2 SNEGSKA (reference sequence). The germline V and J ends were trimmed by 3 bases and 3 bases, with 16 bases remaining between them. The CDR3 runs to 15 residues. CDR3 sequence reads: CSASRASRTTDTQYF. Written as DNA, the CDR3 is TGCAGTGCTAGTCGAGCTTCGAGAACGACAGATACGCAGTATTTT.

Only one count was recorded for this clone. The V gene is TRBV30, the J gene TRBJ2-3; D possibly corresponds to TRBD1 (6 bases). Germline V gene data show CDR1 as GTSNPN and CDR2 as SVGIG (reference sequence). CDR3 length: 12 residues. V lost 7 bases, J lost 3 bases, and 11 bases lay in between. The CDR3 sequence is CAYRQATDTQYF. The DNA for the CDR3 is TGTGCCTACAGACAGGCAACAGATACGCAGTATTTT.

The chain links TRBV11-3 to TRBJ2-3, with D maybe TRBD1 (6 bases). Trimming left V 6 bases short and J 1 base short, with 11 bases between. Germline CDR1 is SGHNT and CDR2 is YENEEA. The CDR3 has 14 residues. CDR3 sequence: CASSRQEGTDTQYF. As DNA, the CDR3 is TGTGCCAGCAGTCGACAGGAGGGCACAGATACGCAGTATTTT.

The CDR3 DNA reads as TGTGCCAGCAGCTTAGGGGAGGGTAATGAAAAACTGTTTTTT. Residues: CASSLGEGNEKLFF. V and J are TRBV7-9 and TRBJ1-4; D remains ambiguous. The V gene's germline CDR1 is SEHNR and CDR2 FQNEAQ (reference sequence). This CDR3 has 14 residues. Between the trimmed V and J ends, which lost 1 base and 4 bases, there was a span of 7 bases.

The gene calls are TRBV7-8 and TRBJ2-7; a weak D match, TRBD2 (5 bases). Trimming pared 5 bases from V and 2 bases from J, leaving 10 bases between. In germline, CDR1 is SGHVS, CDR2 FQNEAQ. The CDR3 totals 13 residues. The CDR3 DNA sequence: TGTGCCAGCAGCGTCCCCGGGACCTACGAGCAGTACTTC. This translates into CASSVPGTYEQYF.

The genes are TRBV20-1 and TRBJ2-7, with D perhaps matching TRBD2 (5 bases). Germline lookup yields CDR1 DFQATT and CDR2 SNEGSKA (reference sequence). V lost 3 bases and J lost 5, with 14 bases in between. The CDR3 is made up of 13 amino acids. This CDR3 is CSASARGYHEQYF. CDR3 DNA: TGCAGTGCTAGTGCTCGGGGTTACCACGAGCAGTACTTC.

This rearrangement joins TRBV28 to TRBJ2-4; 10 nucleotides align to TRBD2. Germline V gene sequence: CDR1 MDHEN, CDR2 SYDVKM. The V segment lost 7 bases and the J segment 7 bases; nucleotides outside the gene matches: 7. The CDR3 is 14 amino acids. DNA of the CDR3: TGTGCCAGCACGTCTAGCGGGAGTGGGAACATTCAGTACTTC. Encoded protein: CASTSSGSGNIQYF.

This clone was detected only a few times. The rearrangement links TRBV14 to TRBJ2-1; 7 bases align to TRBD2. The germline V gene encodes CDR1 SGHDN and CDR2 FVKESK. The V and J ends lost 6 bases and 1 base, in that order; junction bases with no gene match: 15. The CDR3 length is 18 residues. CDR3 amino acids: CASSQIYGLAESYNEQFF. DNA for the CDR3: TGTGCCAGCAGTCAAATTTATGGGCTAGCGGAATCCTACAATGAGCAGTTCTTC. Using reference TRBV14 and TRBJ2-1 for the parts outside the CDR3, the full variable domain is EAGVTQFPSHSVIEKGQTVTLRCDPISGHDNLYWYRRVMGKEIKFLLHFVKESKQDESGMPNNRFLAERTGGTYSTLKVQPAELEDSGVYFCASSQIYGLAESYNEQFFGPGTRLTVL.

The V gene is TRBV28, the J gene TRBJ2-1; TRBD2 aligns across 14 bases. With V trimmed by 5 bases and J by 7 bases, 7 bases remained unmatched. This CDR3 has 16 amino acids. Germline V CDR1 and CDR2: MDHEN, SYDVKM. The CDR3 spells CASSRTSGRLNNEQFF. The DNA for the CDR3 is TGTGCCAGCAGTAGGACTAGCGGGAGGCTGAATAATGAGCAGTTCTTC.

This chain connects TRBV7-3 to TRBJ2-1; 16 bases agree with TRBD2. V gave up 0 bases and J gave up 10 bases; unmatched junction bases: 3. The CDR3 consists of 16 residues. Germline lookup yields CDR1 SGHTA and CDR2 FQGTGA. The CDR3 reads CASSLTPGLAGGEQFF. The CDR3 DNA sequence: TGTGCCAGCAGCTTAACGCCGGGACTAGCGGGAGGGGAGCAGTTCTTC.

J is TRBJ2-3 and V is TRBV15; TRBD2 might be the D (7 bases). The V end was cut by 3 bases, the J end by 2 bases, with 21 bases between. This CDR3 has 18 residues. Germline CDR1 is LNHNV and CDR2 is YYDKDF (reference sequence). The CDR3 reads CATSRDSQSGDFTDTQYF. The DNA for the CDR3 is TGTGCCACCAGCAGGGACAGCCAAAGCGGGGACTTCACAGATACGCAGTATTTT.